This is a list of T cell receptor beta chains from one sample in a study of T cells in Graves' hyperthyroidism and ophthalmopathy. TCRdb re-called the multiplex PCR reads with MiXCR, one entry per CDR3 protein. Among approximately 360,000 distinct CDR3 sequences listed, about a sixth were seen once. The sequencing input was blood. The receptors originated from a woman between 18 and 29 years old with Graves' hyperthyroidism that later progressed to Graves' ophthalmopathy. Each CDR3 is given with its conserved first and last residue. Each record gives: V gene, clone size, D gene, J gene, CDR3 DNA, CDR3 protein. A D gene is named only where the DNA matches it firmly. The size field is filled for only some rows; it gives once, few, many or a size class.

V: TRBV6-1
size: few
D: .
J: TRBJ2-6
DNA: TGTGCCAGCAGGCGATACGGGGCCAACGTCCTGACTTTC
CDR3: CASRRYGANVLTF

V: TRBV20-1
size: many
D: TRBD2
J: TRBJ2-7
DNA: TGCAGTGCTAGTCCCCCTAGCGGGATTAAACCCTACGAGCAGTACTTC
CDR3: CSASPPSGIKPYEQYF

V: TRBV19
size: few
D: TRBD1
J: TRBJ2-1
DNA: TGTGCCAGTAGTCTCCGGGACAGCGATGAGCAGTTCTTC
CDR3: CASSLRDSDEQFF

V: TRBV19
size: few
D: .
J: TRBJ1-2
DNA: TGTGCCAGTAGTACGAGGGGGGCGCCGGGCTATGGCTACACCTTC
CDR3: CASSTRGAPGYGYTF

V: TRBV27
size: few
D: .
J: TRBJ1-2
DNA: TGTGCCAGCAGTTTATTTTACAGAACTAACTATGGCTACACCTTC
CDR3: CASSLFYRTNYGYTF

V: TRBV28
size: many
D: TRBD2
J: TRBJ2-2
DNA: TGTGCCAGCACAACTAGCGGTAACACCGGGGAGCTGTTTTTT
CDR3: CASTTSGNTGELFF

V: TRBV5-6
size: many
D: .
J: TRBJ2-1
DNA: TGTGCCAGCAGCTCTGGCCCTAGTTGGGACAATGAGCAGTTCTTC
CDR3: CASSSGPSWDNEQFF

V: TRBV4-2
size: many
D: .
J: TRBJ2-2
DNA: TGTGCCAGCAGCCAGTCCCTAGCAGTAAACACCGGGGAGCTGTTTTTT
CDR3: CASSQSLAVNTGELFF

V: TRBV7-8
size: .
D: .
J: TRBJ2-5
DNA: TGTGCCAGCAGCTTAAGGGTGACTCAGCGGCGGGAGACCCAGTACTTC
CDR3: CASSLRVTQRRETQYF

V: TRBV6-1
size: few
D: .
J: TRBJ1-2
DNA: TGTGCCAGCAGGCTCGGCTTTACAGAGAACTATGGCTACACCTTC
CDR3: CASRLGFTENYGYTF

V: TRBV20-1
size: .
D: TRBD2
J: TRBJ2-7
DNA: TGCAGTGCCACAAAGGGACTAGCGGCTACCTACGAGCAGTACTTC
CDR3: CSATKGLAATYEQYF

V: TRBV20-1
size: .
D: .
J: TRBJ2-7
DNA: TGCAGTGCTAGGGGCGGGCAAATTGGGTACGAGCAGTACTTC
CDR3: CSARGGQIGYEQYF

V: TRBV7-6
size: many
D: TRBD1
J: TRBJ2-3
DNA: TGTGCCAGCAGCATCACGGGACAGGGGACCTACTCAGATACGCAGTATTTT
CDR3: CASSITGQGTYSDTQYF

V: TRBV20-1
size: many
D: .
J: TRBJ2-5
DNA: TGCAGTGCTGCCATGACTAGCCAAGAGACCCAGTACTTC
CDR3: CSAAMTSQETQYF

V: TRBV13
size: many
D: .
J: TRBJ2-7
DNA: TGTGCCAGCAGCTTAGGGGCAGGACGCGAGCAGTACTTC
CDR3: CASSLGAGREQYF

V: TRBV6-5
size: many
D: TRBD2
J: TRBJ2-1
DNA: TGTGCCAGCAGTTACTCCCTAGCGGGAGGGTACTACAATGAGCAGTTCTTC
CDR3: CASSYSLAGGYYNEQFF

V: TRBV2
size: .
D: .
J: TRBJ2-3
DNA: TGTGCCAGCACCCTCTACCGACCCCGGGACGGGGCTGGCACAGATACGCAGTATTTT
CDR3: CASTLYRPRDGAGTDTQYF

V: TRBV7-8
size: many
D: TRBD1
J: TRBJ1-5
DNA: TGTGCCAGCAGCTTACGTGGCGGACAGGGAGATCAGCCCCAGCATTTT
CDR3: CASSLRGGQGDQPQHF

V: TRBV4-2
size: .
D: TRBD1
J: TRBJ1-5
DNA: TGTGCCAGCAGCCAAGATGACAGGGATGGAGGTCAGCCCCAGCATTTT
CDR3: CASSQDDRDGGQPQHF

V: TRBV30
size: few
D: .
J: TRBJ1-4
DNA: TGTGCCTGGAGTGCCCCACAAAAACTGTTTTTT
CDR3: CAWSAPQKLFF

V: TRBV20-1
size: many
D: .
J: TRBJ2-1
DNA: TGCAGTGCTAAAAGCCTCCTCACCTACAATGAGCAGTTCTTC
CDR3: CSAKSLLTYNEQFF

V: TRBV18
size: .
D: TRBD2
J: TRBJ2-3
DNA: TGTGCCAGCTCACTAGCGGGAGAACCGGGAGATACGCAGTATTTT
CDR3: CASSLAGEPGDTQYF

V: TRBV5-6
size: .
D: TRBD1
J: TRBJ2-2
DNA: TGTGCCAGCAGTTACGACAGGGAACCCGGGGAGCTGTTTTTT
CDR3: CASSYDREPGELFF

V: TRBV10-3
size: few
D: .
J: TRBJ2-5
DNA: TGTGCCATCAGCTTGGCGGGGCGAGAGACCCAGTACTTC
CDR3: CAISLAGRETQYF

V: TRBV28
size: many
D: .
J: TRBJ1-2
DNA: TGTGCCAGCAGTTTTAGCGGGGGGCAAGATGGCTACACCTTC
CDR3: CASSFSGGQDGYTF

V: TRBV9
size: .
D: .
J: TRBJ2-7
DNA: TGTGCCAGCAGCGTAGGTAGCGGAGCCAGCTCCTACGAGCAGTACTTC
CDR3: CASSVGSGASSYEQYF

V: TRBV18
size: many
D: TRBD1
J: TRBJ1-1
DNA: TGTGCCAGCTCGCCCTCTAGACAGGGAAGTGGCACTGAAGCTTTCTTT
CDR3: CASSPSRQGSGTEAFF

V: TRBV3-1
size: few
D: TRBD2
J: TRBJ2-7
DNA: TGTGCCAGCAGCCCCCGGGGACTAGCGGAGACCTACGAGCAGTACTTC
CDR3: CASSPRGLAETYEQYF

V: TRBV6-5
size: once
D: TRBD2
J: TRBJ2-7
DNA: TGTGCCAGCAGTTACTTAGGGCTAGCGGCTACCTACGAGCAGTACTTC
CDR3: CASSYLGLAATYEQYF

V: TRBV6-1
size: many
D: TRBD2
J: TRBJ2-2
DNA: TGTGCCAGCAGTGAAAACCACCACCTAGCGGACTGGAACACCGGGGAGCTGTTTTTT
CDR3: CASSENHHLADWNTGELFF

V: TRBV7-2
size: many
D: .
J: TRBJ2-1
DNA: TGTGCCAGCAGCTTAGAAGGGAGTACAGCTTACAATGAGCAGTTCTTC
CDR3: CASSLEGSTAYNEQFF

V: TRBV29-1
size: many
D: .
J: TRBJ2-1
DNA: TGCAGCGTTGAAGGTCTCGGGACGGTGTACAATGAGCAGTTCTTC
CDR3: CSVEGLGTVYNEQFF

V: TRBV3-1
size: .
D: .
J: TRBJ2-5
DNA: TGTGCCAGCAGCCAATTACGGGAGACCCAGTACTTC
CDR3: CASSQLRETQYF

V: TRBV10-3
size: .
D: .
J: TRBJ2-2
DNA: TGTGCCATCATGGGGCACACGAACACCGGGGAGCTGTTTTTT
CDR3: CAIMGHTNTGELFF

V: TRBV19
size: few
D: TRBD1
J: TRBJ2-1
DNA: TGTGCCAGTAGTCCAAGAGGGGGCCTAGCCGCGGTAATTGAGCAGTTCTTC
CDR3: CASSPRGGLAAVIEQFF

V: TRBV24-1
size: .
D: .
J: TRBJ2-5
DNA: TGTGCCACCAGTGATTTGTCGGCGGGGACCCAGTACTTC
CDR3: CATSDLSAGTQYF

V: TRBV6-1
size: many
D: .
J: TRBJ2-3
DNA: TGTGCCAGCAAAGGAGTAGGGGGAGGGGAAACAGATACGCAGTATTTT
CDR3: CASKGVGGGETDTQYF

V: TRBV11-2
size: many
D: TRBD2
J: TRBJ2-3
DNA: TGTGCCAGCAGCCCTTACGGTAGAAAGGTGGCGGGAGGGCCATCAGATACGCAGTATTTT
CDR3: CASSPYGRKVAGGPSDTQYF

V: TRBV5-1
size: many
D: TRBD2
J: TRBJ2-1
DNA: TGCGCCAGCAGCAAGGGACTAGCGGAGGTCTCCTACAATGAGCAGTTCTTC
CDR3: CASSKGLAEVSYNEQFF

V: TRBV7-9
size: many
D: .
J: TRBJ1-1
DNA: TGTGCCAGCAGCCCGCACGACAGGAACACTGAAGCTTTCTTT
CDR3: CASSPHDRNTEAFF

V: TRBV15
size: .
D: TRBD1
J: TRBJ1-5
DNA: TGTGCCACCAGCCGTGGGCAGGGGGCCAGGGGCCAGCATTTT
CDR3: CATSRGQGARGQHF

V: TRBV27
size: many
D: .
J: TRBJ1-5
DNA: TGTGCCAGCAGTTTGATTGGACTCAATCAGCCCCAGCATTTT
CDR3: CASSLIGLNQPQHF

V: TRBV10-3
size: few
D: .
J: TRBJ2-2
DNA: TGTGCGGTCGGGTCGTTGAACACCGGGGAGCTGTTTTTT
CDR3: CAVGSLNTGELFF